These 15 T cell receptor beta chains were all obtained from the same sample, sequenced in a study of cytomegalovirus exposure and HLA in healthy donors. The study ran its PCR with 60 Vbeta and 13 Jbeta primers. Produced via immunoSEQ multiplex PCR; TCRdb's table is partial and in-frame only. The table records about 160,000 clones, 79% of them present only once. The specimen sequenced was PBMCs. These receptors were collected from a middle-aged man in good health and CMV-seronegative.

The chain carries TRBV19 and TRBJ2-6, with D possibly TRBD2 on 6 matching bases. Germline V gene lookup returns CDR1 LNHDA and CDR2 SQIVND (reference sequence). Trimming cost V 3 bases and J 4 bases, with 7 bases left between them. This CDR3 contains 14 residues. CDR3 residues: CASSIGGGANVLTF. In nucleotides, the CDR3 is TGTGCCAGTAGTATTGGAGGGGGGGCCAACGTCCTGACTTTC.

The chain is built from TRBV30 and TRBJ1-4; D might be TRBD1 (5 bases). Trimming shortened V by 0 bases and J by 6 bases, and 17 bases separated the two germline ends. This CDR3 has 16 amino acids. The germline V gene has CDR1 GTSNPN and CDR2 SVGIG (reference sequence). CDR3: CAWSVRPPGMDEKLFF. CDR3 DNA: TGTGCCTGGAGTGTACGTCCTCCAGGGATGGATGAAAAACTGTTTTTT.

CDR3 sequence reads: CASSLYLTGELFF. CDR3 in DNA: TGTGCCAGCAGTTTATATCTCACCGGGGAGCTGTTTTTT. V and J are TRBV2 and TRBJ2-2; D remains ambiguous. CDR3 length: 13 amino acids. Trimming cost V 5 bases and J 4 bases, with 8 bases left between them. The germline V gene encodes CDR1 SNHLY and CDR2 FYNNEI.

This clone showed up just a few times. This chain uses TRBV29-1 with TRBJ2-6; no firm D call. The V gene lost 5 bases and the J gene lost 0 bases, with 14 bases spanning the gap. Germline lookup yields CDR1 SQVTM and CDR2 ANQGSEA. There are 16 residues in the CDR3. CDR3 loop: CSVRWAMSSGANVLTF. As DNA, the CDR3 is TGCAGCGTTCGATGGGCGATGAGCTCTGGGGCCAACGTCCTGACTTTC. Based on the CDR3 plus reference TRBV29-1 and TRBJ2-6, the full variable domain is SAVISQKPSRDICQRGTSLTIQCQVDSQVTMMFWYRQQPGQSLTLIATANQGSEATYESGFVIDKFPISRPNLTFSTLTVSNMSPEDSSIYLCSVRWAMSSGANVLTFGAGSRLTVL.

The CDR3 DNA reads as TGTGCCAGCAGTACCACCCCTAGGACGGCGGGTTCGGAGACCCAGTACTTC. Encoded protein: CASSTTPRTAGSETQYF. V usage is TRBV28 and J usage is TRBJ2-5; TRBD2 might be the D (5 bases). The CDR3 contains 17 residues. Deletions cut 5 bases from V and 5 bases from J, with 24 bases between. Germline values: CDR1 MDHEN, CDR2 SYDVKM.

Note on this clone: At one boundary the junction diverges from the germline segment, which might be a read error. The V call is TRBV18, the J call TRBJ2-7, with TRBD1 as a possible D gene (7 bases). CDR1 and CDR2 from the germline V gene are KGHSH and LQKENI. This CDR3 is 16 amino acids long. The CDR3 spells CASSPSPEGASSEQCF. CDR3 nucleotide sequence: TGTGCCAGCTCACCTTCGCCTGAGGGGGCTTCTAGCGAGCAGTGCTTC.

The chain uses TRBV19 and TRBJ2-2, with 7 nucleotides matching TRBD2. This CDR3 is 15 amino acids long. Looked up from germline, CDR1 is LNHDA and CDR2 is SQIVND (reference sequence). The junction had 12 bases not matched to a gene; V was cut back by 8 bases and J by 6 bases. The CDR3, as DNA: TGTGCCAGTGGATTTGGGGGGGAGTATTCCGGGGAGCTGTTTTTT. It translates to CASGFGGEYSGELFF.

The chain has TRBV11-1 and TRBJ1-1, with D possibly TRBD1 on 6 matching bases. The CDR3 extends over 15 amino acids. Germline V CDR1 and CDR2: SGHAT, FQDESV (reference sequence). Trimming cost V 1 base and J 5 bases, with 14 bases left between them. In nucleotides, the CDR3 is TGTGCCAGCAGCTTAGATGCAGGGGTGTTTACTGAAGCTTTCTTT. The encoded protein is CASSLDAGVFTEAFF.

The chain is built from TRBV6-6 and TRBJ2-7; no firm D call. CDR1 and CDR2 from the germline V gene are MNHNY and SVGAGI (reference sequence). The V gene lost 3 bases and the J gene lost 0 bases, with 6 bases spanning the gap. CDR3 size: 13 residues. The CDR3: CASSYVNSYEQYF. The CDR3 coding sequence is TGTGCCAGCAGTTATGTAAACTCCTACGAGCAGTACTTC.

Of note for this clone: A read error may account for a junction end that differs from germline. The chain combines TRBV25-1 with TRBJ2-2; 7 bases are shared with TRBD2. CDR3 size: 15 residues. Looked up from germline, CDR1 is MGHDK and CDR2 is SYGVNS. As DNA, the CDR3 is TGTGCCAGCAGTGCGACGGGGGAGGGTACCGGGGAGCTATTTTTT. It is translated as CASSATGEGTGELFF.

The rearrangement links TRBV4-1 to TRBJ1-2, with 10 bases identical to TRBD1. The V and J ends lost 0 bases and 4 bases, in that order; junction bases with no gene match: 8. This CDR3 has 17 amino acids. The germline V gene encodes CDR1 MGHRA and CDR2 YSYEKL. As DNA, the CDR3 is TGCGCCAGCAGCCAAGACGGGACAGGGGTGGGAGTCTATGGCTACACCTTC. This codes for CASSQDGTGVGVYGYTF.

This CDR3 is CASSSWRRLAGVSGELFF. CDR3 sequence (DNA): TGTGCCAGCAGTTCCTGGAGGCGGCTAGCGGGAGTCTCCGGGGAGCTGTTTTTT. J is TRBJ2-2 and V is TRBV28, with 10 bases matching TRBD2. Germline V gene lookup returns CDR1 MDHEN and CDR2 SYDVKM. The V segment lost 4 bases and the J segment 6 bases; nucleotides outside the gene matches: 14. This CDR3 comprises 18 residues. The variable domain in full, with the rest retrieved from reference TRBV28 and TRBJ2-2, is DVKVTQSSRYLVKRTGEKVFLECVQDMDHENMFWYRQDPGLGLRLIYFSYDVKMKEKGDIPEGYSVSREKKERFSLILESASTNQTSMYLCASSSWRRLAGVSGELFFGEGSRLTVL.

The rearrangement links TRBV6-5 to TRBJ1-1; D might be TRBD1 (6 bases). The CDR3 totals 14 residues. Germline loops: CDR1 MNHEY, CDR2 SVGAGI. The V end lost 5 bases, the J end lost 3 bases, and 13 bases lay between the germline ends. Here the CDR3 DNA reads TGTGCCAGCAGTCGACTTCAGGGGTACACTGAAGCTTTCTTT. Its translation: CASSRLQGYTEAFF.

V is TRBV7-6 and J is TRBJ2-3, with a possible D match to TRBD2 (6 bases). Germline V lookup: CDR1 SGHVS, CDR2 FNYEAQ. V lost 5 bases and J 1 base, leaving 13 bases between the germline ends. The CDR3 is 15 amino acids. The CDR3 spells CASSPLASGTDTQYF. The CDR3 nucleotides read TGTGCCAGCAGCCCCCTTGCTAGCGGCACAGATACGCAGTATTTT.

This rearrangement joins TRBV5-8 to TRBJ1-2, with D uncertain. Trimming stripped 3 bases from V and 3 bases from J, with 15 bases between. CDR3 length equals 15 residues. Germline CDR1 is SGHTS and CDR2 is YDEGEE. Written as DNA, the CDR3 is TGTGCCAGCAGCTCGTTCCGGATTCGGGACTATGGCTACACCTTC. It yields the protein CASSSFRIRDYGYTF.